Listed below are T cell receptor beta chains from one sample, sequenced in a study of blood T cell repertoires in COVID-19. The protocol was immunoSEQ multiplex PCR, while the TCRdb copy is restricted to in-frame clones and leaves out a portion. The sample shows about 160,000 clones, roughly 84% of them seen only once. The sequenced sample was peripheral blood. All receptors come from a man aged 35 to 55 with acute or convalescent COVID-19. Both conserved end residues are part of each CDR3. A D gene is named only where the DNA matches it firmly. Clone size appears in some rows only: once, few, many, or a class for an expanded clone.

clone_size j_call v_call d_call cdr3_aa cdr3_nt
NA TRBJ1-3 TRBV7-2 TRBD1 CASSSDRSSGNTIYF TGTGCCAGCAGCTCGGACAGGTCCTCTGGAAACACCATATATTTT
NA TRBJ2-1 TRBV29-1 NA CSVEDPRRGNEQFF TGCAGCGTTGAAGACCCTCGCCGAGGCAATGAGCAGTTCTTC
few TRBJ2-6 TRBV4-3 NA CASSQEGAVANVLTF TGCGCCAGCAGCCAAGAAGGGGCTGTGGCCAACGTCCTGACTTTC
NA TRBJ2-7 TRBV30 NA CAWSGQYEQYF TGTGCCTGGAGTGGGCAGTACGAGCAGTACTTC
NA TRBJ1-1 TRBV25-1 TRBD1 CASSAHRGVEAFF TGTGCCAGCAGTGCGCACAGGGGGGTTGAAGCTTTCTTT
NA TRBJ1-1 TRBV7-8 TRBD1 CASSLTGGYTEAFF TGTGCCAGCAGCCTGACAGGGGGCTACACTGAAGCTTTCTTT
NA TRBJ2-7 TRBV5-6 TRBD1 CASSAGTGSYEQYF TGTGCCAGCAGCGCCGGGACAGGGAGTTACGAGCAGTACTTC
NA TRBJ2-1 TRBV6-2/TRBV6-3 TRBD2 CASSDPASGAHNEQFF TGTGCCAGCAGTGACCCCGCTAGCGGGGCCCACAATGAGCAGTTCTTC
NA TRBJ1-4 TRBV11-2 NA CASSREGGARLEKLFF TGTGCCAGCAGCCGGGAGGGTGGGGCACGCCTCGAAAAACTGTTTTTT
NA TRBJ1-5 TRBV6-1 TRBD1 CASSEIDRENQPQHF TGTGCCAGCAGTGAAATAGACAGGGAAAATCAGCCCCAGCATTTT
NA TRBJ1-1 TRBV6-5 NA CASRPRGGTEAFF TGTGCCAGCAGGCCCCGGGGGGGGACTGAAGCTTTCTTT
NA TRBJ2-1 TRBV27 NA CASSPLMNSNEQFF TGTGCCAGCAGTCCACTGATGAATTCCAATGAGCAGTTCTTC
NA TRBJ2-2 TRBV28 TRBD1 CASRGQTNTGELFF TGTGCCAGCAGGGGACAGACGAACACCGGGGAGCTGTTTTTT
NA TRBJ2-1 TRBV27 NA CASSLAGRYEQFF TGTGCCAGCAGTTTAGCAGGGCGATATGAGCAGTTCTTC
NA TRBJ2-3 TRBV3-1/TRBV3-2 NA CASSQVSGGTDTQYF TGTGCCAGCAGCCAAGTTAGTGGGGGGACAGATACGCAGTATTTT
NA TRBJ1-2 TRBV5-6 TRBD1 CASSSGGSNYGYTF TGTGCCAGCAGCTCAGGGGGTTCTAACTATGGCTACACCTTC
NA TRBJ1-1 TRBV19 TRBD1 CAKQGAHTEAFF TGTGCCAAACAGGGGGCGCACACTGAAGCTTTCTTT
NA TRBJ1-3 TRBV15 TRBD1 CATSSIGTGVSGNTIYF TGTGCCACCAGCAGCATCGGGACAGGTGTCTCTGGAAACACCATATATTTT
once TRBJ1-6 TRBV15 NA CATSSGDTYNSPLHF TGTGCCACCAGCAGCGGGGACACCTATAATTCACCCCTCCACTTT
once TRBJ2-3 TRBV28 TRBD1 CASSSLRGQGTDTQYF TGTGCCAGCAGCTCCCTGAGGGGACAGGGAACAGATACGCAGTATTTT
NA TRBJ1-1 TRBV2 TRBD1 CASSERQTRDSEAFF TGTGCCAGCAGTGAACGCCAGACGCGGGACAGTGAAGCTTTCTTT
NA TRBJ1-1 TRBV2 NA CASSPDLEGTEAFF TGTGCCAGCAGTCCCGATTTGGAGGGCACTGAAGCTTTCTTT
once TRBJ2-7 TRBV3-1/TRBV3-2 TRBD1 CASSYGQVYSYEQYF TGTGCCAGCAGCTACGGACAGGTGTACTCCTACGAGCAGTACTTC
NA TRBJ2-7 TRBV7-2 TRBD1 CASTSRQGSYEQYF TGTGCCAGCACCTCGAGACAGGGATCCTACGAGCAGTACTTC
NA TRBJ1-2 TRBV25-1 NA CASSDPSGKGYTF TGTGCCAGCAGTGATCCCTCAGGGAAGGGCTACACCTTC
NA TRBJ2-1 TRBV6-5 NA CASIRGGTAYNEQFF TGTGCCAGCATCCGAGGGGGGACAGCCTACAATGAGCAGTTCTTC
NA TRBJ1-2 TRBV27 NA CASSFRGRGGYTF TGTGCCAGCAGTTTTCGGGGAAGAGGAGGCTACACCTTC
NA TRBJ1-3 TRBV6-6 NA CASSQQALSGNTIYF TGTGCCAGCAGTCAACAGGCTCTCTCTGGAAACACCATATATTTT
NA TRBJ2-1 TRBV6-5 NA CASRQDLSYNEQFF TGTGCCAGCAGACAGGACCTTTCCTACAATGAGCAGTTCTTC
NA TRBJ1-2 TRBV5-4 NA CASSPIQTSLGYTF TGTGCCAGCAGCCCAATACAGACATCCCTCGGCTACACCTTC
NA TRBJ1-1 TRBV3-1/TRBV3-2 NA CASSPGKGITEAFF TGTGCCAGCAGTCCCGGGAAAGGAATCACTGAAGCTTTCTTT
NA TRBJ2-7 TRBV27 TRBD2 CASSEGLGYEQYF TGTGCCAGCAGCGAGGGACTAGGCTACGAGCAGTACTTC
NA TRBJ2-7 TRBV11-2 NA CASSLLQSPTYEQYF TGTGCCAGCAGCTTGCTACAGTCTCCGACCTACGAGCAGTACTTC
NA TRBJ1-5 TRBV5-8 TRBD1 CASSDDRVSNQPQHF TGTGCCAGCAGCGACGACAGGGTGAGCAATCAGCCCCAGCATTTT
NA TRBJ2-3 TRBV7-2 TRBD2 CASITSGTSGLTQYF TGTGCCAGCATAACTTCCGGGACTAGCGGACTTACGCAGTATTTT
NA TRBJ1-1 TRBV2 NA CASSEITLGLNTEAFF TGTGCCAGCAGTGAAATTACATTGGGACTTAACACTGAAGCTTTCTTT
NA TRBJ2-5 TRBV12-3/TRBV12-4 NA CASSLDSQETQYF TGTGCCAGCAGTTTAGATTCTCAAGAGACCCAGTACTTC
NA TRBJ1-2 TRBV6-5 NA CASSMEGDGGYTF TGTGCCAGCAGTATGGAAGGGGATGGCGGCTACACCTTC
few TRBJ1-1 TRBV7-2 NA CASSLVSDSEAFF TGTGCCAGCAGCTTAGTGTCGGACAGCGAAGCTTTCTTT
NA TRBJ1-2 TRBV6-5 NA CASSYQGTNYGYTF TGTGCCAGCAGTTACCAGGGGACTAACTATGGCTACACCTTC
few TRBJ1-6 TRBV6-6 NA CASSYQGGGSPLHF TGTGCCAGCAGTTACCAGGGCGGCGGTTCACCCCTCCACTTT
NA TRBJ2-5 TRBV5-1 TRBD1 CASSSSGQGQETQYF TGCGCCAGCAGCAGCTCGGGACAGGGTCAAGAGACCCAGTACTTC
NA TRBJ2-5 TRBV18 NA CASSSLDREEETQYF TGTGCCAGCTCATCCTTGGACAGAGAGGAGGAGACCCAGTACTTC
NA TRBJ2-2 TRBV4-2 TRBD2 CASSPRLAGLNTGELFF TGTGCCAGCAGCCCTCGTCTAGCGGGGCTAAACACCGGGGAGCTGTTTTTT
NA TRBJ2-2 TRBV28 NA CASSFKGGLFF TGTGCCAGCAGTTTTAAAGGGGGGCTGTTTTTT
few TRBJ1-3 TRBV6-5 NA CASSYSPAEPGNTIYF TGTGCCAGCAGTTACTCACCAGCGGAGCCTGGAAACACCATATATTTT
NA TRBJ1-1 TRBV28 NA CASSLWPPGAMSEAFF TGTGCCAGCAGTTTATGGCCCCCAGGGGCAATGTCTGAAGCTTTCTTT
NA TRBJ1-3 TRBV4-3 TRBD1 CASSQDGGTGGSGNTIYF TGCGCCAGCAGCCAAGACGGGGGGACAGGGGGCTCCGGAAACACCATATATTTT
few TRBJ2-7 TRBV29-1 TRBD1 CSGSTGYEQYF TGCAGCGGTTCGACAGGGTACGAGCAGTACTTC
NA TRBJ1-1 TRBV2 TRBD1 CASRLLEGQGAPYAFF TGTGCCAGCAGACTATTAGAAGGTCAGGGGGCTCCCTATGCTTTCTTT
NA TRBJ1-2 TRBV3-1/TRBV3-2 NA CASSQVGDPGTTYGYTF TGTGCCAGCAGCCAAGTAGGCGACCCCGGTACTACCTATGGCTACACCTTC
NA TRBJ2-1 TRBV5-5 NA CASSLAWSSYNEQFF TGTGCCAGCAGCTTGGCCTGGAGCTCCTACAATGAGCAGTTCTTC
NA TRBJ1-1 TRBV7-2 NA CASSPTDEAFF TGTGCCAGCAGCCCGACAGATGAAGCTTTCTTT
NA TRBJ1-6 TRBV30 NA CAWSGMGGQFRSPLHF TGTGCCTGGAGTGGGATGGGGGGTCAGTTTCGTTCACCCCTCCACTTT
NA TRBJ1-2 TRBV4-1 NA CASSQGDYRADYGYTF TGCGCCAGCAGCCAAGGCGACTACAGGGCCGACTATGGCTACACCTTC
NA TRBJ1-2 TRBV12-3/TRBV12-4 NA CASTPQGTYGYTF TGTGCCAGCACTCCCCAGGGGACCTATGGCTACACCTTC
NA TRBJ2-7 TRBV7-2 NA CASSSGLLSYEQYF TGTGCCAGCAGCTCTGGACTCCTTTCCTACGAGCAGTACTTC
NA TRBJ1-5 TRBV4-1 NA CASSATPSPHQPQHF TGCGCCAGCAGCGCAACACCCTCGCCCCATCAGCCCCAGCATTTT
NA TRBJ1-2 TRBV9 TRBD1 CASSPISGTGGYTF TGTGCCAGCAGCCCGATCTCGGGGACAGGTGGCTACACCTTC
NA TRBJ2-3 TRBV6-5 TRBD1 CASSHGTGKDTQYF TGTGCCAGCAGTCATGGGACAGGGAAAGATACGCAGTATTTT